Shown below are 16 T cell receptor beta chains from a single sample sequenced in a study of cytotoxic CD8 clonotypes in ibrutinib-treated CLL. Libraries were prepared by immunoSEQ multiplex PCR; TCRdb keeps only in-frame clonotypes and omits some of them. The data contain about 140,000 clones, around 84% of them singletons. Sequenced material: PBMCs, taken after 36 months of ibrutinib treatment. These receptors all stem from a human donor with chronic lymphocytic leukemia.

The CDR3 sequence is CASSLAFEQFF. DNA of the CDR3: TGTGCCAGTAGCTTAGCATTTGAGCAGTTCTTC. The chain carries TRBV19 and TRBJ2-1; no clear D. The germline V gene encodes CDR1 LNHDA and CDR2 SQIVND (reference sequence). The CDR3 covers 11 residues. Trimming cost V 6 bases and J 9 bases, with 9 bases left between them.

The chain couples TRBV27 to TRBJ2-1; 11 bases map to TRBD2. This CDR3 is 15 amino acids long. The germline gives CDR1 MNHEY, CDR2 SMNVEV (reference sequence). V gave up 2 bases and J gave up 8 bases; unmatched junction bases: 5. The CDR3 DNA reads TGTGCCAGCAGTTTACTAGCGGGGGGTTTCCATGAGCAGTTCTTC. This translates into CASSLLAGGFHEQFF.

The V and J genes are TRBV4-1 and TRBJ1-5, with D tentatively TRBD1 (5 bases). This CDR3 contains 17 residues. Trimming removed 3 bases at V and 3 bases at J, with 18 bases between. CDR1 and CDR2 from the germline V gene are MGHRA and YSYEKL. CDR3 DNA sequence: TGCGCCAGCAGCCAGTTACTCGGTGGGGCGATCAATCAGCCCCAGCATTTT. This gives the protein CASSQLLGGAINQPQHF.

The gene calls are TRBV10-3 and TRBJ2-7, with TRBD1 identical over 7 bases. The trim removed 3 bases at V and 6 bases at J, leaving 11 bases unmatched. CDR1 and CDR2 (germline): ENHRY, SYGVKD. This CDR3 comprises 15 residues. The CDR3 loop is CAISDSTGARGEQYF. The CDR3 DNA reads TGTGCCATCAGTGATTCAACAGGGGCTAGGGGCGAGCAGTACTTC.

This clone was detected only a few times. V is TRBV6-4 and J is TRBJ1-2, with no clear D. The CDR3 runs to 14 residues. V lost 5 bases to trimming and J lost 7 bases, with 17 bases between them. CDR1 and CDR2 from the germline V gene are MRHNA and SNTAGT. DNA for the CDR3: TGTGCCAGCAGTACAGCCGGGCCCTCGTCTGGCTACACCTTC. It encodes CASSTAGPSSGYTF.

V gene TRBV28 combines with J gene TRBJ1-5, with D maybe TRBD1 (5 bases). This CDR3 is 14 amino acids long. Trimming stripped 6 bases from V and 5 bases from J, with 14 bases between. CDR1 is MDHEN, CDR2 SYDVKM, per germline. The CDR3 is CASRTPGTHQPQHF. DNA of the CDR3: TGTGCCAGCAGGACCCCGGGGACCCATCAGCCCCAGCATTTT.

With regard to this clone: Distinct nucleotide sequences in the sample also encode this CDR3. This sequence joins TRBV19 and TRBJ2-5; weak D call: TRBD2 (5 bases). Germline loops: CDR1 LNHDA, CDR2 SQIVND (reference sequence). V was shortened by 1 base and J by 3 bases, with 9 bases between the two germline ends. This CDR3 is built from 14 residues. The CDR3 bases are TGTGCCAGTAGTATAGGATCGGGGAAAGAGACCCAGTACTTC. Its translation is CASSIGSGKETQYF. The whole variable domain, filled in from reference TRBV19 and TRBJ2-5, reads DGGITQSPKYLFRKEGQNVTLSCEQNLNHDAMYWYRQDPGQGLRLIYYSQIVNDFQKGDIAEGYSVSREKKESFPLTVTSAQKNPTAFYLCASSIGSGKETQYFGPGTRLLVL.

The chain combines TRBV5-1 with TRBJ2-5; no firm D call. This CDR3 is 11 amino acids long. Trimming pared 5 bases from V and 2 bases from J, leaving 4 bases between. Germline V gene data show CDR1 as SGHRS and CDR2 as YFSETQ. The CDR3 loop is CASSQQETQYF. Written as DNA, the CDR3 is TGCGCCAGCAGTCAACAAGAGACCCAGTACTTC. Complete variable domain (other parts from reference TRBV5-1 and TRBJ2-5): KAGVTQTPRYLIKTRGQQVTLSCSPISGHRSVSWYQQTPGQGLQFLFEYFSETQRNKGNFPGRFSGRQFSNSRSEMNVSTLELGDSALYLCASSQQETQYFGPGTRLLVL.

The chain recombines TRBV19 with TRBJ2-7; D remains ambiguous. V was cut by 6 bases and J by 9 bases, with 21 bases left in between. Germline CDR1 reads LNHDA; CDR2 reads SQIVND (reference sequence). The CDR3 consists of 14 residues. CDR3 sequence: CASRGSDFPTRQYF. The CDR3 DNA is TGTGCCAGTAGGGGGTCAGATTTCCCTACGAGGCAGTACTTC.

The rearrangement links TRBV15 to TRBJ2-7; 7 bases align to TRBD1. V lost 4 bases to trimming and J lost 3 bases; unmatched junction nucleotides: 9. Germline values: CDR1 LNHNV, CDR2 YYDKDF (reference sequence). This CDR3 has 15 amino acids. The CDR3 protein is CATSTSGGPFYEQYF. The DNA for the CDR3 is TGTGCCACCAGCACTTCAGGGGGACCCTTCTACGAGCAGTACTTC.

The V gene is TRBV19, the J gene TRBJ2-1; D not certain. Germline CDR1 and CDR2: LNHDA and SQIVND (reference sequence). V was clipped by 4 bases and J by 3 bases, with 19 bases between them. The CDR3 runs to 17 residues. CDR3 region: CASSKEAGYNRYNEQFF. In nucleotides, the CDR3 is TGTGCCAGTAGTAAGGAAGCTGGATATAATCGCTACAATGAGCAGTTCTTC.

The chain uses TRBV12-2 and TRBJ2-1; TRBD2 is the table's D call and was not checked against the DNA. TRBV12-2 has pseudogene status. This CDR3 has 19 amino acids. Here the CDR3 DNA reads TGTGCAAGTCGCTTACATATTGAACGGGGGGAGATACCCTACAATGAGCAGTTCTTC. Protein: CASRLHIERGEIPYNEQFF.

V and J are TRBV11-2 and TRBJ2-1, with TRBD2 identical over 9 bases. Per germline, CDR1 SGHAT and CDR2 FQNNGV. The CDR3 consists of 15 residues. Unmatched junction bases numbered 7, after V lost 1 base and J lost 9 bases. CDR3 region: CASSLGAGGPIEQFF. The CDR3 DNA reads TGTGCCAGCAGCTTAGGCGCGGGAGGGCCTATTGAGCAGTTCTTC.

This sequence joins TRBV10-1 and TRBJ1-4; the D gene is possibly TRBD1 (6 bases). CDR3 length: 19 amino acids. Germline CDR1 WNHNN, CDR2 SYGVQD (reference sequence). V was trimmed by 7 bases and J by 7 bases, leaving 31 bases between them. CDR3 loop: CASTNWDIAVVKRGEKLFF. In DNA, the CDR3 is TGCGCCAGCACAAATTGGGACATTGCGGTAGTGAAACGGGGTGAAAAACTGTTTTTT.

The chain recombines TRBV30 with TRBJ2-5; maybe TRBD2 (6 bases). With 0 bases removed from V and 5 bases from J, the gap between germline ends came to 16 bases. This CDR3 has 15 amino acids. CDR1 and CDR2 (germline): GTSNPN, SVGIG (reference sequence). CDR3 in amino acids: CAWSVWGGARETQYF. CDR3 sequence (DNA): TGTGCCTGGAGTGTATGGGGCGGGGCGCGGGAGACCCAGTACTTC.

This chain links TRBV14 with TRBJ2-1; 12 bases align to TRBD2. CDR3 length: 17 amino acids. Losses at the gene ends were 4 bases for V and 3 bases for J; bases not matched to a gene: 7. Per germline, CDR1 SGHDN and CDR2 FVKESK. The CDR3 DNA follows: TGTGCCAGCAGCCGCCGGACTAGCGGGGCAGACTACAATGAGCAGTTCTTC. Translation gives CASSRRTSGADYNEQFF.